The T cell receptor (beta chain) under discussion was sequenced for a study of T cell responses to AZD1222 COVID-19 vaccine. TCRdb keeps only in-frame clones here, not all; method: immunoSEQ multiplex PCR. The sample holds 120,000 to 150,000 clones, less than 95% seen once. V lost 0 bases and J lost 3, with 9 bases in between. CDR3 length: 15 residues. Germline lookup yields CDR1 MNHEY and CDR2 SVGEGT. The rearrangement links TRBV6-2 or TRBV6-3 to TRBJ2-1; TRBD2 is a possible D gene (6 bases). The source material was peripheral blood, sampled on day 0 of AZD1222 vaccination. This clonotype originated in an adult in good health. CDR3 residues: CASSYSGSGYNEQFF. Here the CDR3 DNA reads TGTGCCAGCAGTTACTCGGGTAGCGGCTACAATGAGCAGTTCTTC.